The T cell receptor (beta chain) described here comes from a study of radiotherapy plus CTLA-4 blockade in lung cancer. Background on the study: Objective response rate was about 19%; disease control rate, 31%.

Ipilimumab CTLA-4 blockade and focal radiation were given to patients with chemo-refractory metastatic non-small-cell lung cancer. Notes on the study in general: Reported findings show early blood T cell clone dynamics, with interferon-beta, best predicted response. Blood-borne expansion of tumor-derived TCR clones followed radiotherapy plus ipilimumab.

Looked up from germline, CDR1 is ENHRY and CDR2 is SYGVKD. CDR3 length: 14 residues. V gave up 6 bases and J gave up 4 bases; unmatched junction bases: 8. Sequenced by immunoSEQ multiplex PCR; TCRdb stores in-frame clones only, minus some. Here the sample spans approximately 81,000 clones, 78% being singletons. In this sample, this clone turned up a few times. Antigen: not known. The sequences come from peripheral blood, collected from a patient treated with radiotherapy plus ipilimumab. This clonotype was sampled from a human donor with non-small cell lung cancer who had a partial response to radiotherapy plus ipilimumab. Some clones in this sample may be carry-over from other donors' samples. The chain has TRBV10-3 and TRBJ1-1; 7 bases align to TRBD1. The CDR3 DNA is TGTGCCATCAGACCAGACAGGGTGGGCACTGAAGCTTTCTTT. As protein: CAIRPDRVGTEAFF.